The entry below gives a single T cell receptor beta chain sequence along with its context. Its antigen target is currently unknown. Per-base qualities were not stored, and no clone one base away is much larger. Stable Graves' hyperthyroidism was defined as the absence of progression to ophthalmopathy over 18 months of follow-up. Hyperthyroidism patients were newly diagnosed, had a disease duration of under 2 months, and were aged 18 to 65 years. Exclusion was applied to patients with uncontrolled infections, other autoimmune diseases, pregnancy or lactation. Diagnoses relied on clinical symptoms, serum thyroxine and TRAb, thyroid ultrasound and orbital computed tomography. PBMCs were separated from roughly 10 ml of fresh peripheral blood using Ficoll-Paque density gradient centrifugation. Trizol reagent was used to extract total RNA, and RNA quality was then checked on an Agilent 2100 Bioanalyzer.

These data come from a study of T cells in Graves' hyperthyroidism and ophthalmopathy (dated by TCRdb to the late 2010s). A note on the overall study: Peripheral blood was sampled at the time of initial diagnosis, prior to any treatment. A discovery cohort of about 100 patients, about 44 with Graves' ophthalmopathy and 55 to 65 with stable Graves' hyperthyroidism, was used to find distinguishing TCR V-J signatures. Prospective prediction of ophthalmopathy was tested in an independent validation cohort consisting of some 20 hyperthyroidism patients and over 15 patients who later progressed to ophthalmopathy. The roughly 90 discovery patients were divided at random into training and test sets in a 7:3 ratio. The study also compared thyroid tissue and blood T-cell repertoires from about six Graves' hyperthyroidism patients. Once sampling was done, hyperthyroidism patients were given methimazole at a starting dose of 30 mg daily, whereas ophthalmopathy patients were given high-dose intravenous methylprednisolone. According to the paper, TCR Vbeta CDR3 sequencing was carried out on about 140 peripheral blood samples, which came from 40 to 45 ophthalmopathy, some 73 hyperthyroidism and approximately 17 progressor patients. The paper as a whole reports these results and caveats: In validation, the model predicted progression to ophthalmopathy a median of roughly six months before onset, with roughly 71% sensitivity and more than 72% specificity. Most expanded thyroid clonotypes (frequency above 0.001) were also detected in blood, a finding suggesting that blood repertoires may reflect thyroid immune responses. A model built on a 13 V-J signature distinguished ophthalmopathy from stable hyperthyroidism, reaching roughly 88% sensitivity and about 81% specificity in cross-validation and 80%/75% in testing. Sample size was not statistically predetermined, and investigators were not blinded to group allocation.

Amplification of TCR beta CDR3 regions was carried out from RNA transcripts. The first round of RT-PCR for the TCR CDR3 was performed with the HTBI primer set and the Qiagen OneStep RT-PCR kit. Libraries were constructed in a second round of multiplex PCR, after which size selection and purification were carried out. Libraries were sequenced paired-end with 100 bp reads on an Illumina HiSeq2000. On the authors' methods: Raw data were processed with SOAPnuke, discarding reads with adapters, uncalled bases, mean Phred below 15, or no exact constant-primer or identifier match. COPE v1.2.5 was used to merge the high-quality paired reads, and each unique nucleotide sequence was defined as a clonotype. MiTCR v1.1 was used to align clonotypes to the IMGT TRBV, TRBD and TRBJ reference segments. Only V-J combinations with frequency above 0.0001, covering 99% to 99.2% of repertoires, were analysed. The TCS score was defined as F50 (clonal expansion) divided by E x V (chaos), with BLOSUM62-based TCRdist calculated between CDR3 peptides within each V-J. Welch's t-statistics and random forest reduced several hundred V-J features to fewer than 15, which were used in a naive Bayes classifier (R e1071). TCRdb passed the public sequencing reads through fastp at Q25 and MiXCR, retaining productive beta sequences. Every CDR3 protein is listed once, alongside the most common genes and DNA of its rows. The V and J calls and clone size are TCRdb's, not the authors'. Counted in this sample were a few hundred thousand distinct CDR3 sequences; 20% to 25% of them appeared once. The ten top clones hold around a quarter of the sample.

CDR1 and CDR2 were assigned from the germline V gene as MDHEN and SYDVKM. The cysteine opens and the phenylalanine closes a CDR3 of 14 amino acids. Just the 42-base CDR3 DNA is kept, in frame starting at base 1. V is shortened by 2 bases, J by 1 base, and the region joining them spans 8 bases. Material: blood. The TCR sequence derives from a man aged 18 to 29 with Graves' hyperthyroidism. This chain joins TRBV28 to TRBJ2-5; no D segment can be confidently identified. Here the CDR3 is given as CASSLMDSQETQYF. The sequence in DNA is TGTGCCAGCAGTTTAATGGATTCCCAAGAGACCCAGTACTTC.